This T cell receptor beta chain was found in a study of response to subunit inactivated influenza vaccine. TCRdb processed the RT-PCR reads anew with MiXCR; each CDR3 protein has one entry. The sample has 650,000 to 800,000 distinct CDR3 sequences, about 14% seen once. There are many counts of this clonotype. Its target is unknown. Notes on the study in general: A suggestion made by the authors is that each seasonal influenza vaccination recruits few new T cells.

V shed 5 bases and J shed 3 bases, with 11 bases lying between them. The CDR3 has 13 amino acids. This TCR came from a man in his fifties or sixties who received an inactivated influenza vaccine. Sequencing was performed on PBMCs from blood, taken 14 to 15 days before vaccination. The chain links TRBV12-3 or TRBV12-4 to TRBJ2-7; D uncertain. The CDR3, as DNA: TGTGCCAGCAGTCCCACTCAGATCTACGAGCAGTACTTC. Protein product: CASSPTQIYEQYF.